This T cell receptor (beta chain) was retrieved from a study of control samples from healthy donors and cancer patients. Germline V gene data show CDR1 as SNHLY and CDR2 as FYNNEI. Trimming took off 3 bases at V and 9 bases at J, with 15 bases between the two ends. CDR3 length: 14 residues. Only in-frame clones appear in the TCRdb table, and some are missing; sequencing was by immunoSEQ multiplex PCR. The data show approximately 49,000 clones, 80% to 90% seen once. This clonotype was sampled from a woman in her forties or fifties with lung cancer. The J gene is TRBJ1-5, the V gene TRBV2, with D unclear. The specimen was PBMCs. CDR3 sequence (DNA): TGTGCCAGCAGTGATTTCAGTAAAGATTTGCCCCAGCATTTT. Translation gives CASSDFSKDLPQHF.